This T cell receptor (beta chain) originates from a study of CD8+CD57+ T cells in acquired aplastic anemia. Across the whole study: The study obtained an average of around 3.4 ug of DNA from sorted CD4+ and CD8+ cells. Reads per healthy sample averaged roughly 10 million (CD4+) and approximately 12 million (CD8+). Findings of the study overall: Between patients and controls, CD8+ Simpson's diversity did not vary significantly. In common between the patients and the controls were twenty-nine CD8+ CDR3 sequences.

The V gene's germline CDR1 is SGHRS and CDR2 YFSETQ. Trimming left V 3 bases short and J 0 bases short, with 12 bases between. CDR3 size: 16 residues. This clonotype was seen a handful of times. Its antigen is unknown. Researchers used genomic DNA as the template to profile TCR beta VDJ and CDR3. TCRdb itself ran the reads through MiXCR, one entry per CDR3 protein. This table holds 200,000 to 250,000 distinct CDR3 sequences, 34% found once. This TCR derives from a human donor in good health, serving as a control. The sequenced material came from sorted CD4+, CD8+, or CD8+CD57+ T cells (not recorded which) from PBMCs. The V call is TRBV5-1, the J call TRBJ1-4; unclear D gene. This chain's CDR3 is CASSSGEWATNEKLFF. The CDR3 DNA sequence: TGCGCCAGCAGCTCCGGGGAATGGGCAACTAATGAAAAACTGTTTTTT.